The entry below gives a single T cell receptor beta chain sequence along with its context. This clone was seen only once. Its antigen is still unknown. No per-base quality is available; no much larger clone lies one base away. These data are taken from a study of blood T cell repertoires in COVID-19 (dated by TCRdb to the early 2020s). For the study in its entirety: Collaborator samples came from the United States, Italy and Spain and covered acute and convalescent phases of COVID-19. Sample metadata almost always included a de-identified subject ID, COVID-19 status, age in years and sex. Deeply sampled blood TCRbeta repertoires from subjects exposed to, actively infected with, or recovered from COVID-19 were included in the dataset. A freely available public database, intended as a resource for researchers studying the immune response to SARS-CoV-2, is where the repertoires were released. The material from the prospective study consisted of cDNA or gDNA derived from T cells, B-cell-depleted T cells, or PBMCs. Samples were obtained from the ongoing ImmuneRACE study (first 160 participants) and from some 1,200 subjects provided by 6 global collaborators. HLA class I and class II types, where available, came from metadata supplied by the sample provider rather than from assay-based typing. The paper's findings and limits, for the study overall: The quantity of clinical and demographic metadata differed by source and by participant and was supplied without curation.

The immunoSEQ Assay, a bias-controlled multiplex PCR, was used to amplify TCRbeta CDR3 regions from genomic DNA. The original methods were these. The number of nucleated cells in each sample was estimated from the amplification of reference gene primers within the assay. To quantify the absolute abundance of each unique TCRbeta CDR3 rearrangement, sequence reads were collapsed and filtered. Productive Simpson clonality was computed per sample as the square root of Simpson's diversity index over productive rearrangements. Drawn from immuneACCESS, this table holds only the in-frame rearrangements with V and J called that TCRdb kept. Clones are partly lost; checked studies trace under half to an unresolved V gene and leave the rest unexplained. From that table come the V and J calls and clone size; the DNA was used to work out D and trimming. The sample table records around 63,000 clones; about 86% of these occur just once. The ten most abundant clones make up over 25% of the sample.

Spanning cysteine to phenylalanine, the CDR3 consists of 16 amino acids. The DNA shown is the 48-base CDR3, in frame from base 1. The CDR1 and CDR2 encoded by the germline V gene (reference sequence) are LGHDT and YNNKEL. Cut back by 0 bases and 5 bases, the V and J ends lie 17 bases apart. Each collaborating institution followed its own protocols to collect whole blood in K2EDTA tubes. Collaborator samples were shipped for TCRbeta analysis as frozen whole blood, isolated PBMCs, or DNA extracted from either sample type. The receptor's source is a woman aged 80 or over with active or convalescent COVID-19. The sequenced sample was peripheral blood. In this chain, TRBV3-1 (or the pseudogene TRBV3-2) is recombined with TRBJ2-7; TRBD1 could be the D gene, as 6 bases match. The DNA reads TGTGCCAGCAGCCAAGACGGGGACAAAGGGAACCACGAGCAGTACTTC. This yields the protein CASSQDGDKGNHEQYF.